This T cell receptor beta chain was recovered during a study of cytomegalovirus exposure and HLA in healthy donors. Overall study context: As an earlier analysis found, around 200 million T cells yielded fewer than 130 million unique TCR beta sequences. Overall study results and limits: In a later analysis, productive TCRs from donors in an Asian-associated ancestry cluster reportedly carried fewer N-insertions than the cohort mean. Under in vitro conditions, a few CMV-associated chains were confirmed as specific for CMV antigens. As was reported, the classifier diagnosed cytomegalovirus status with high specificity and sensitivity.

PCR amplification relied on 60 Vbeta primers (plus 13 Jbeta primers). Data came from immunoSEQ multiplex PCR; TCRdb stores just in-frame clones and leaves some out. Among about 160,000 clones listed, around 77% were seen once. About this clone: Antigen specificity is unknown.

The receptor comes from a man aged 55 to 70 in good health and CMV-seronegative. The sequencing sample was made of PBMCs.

DNA for the CDR3: TGTGCCAGCAAGGCCCCAAACAGGGTGTCCGAGCAGTACTTC. Amino acid sequence: CASKAPNRVSEQYF. The genes are TRBV6-6 and TRBJ2-7, with TRBD1 as a possible D gene (6 bases). Germline values: CDR1 MNHNY, CDR2 SVGAGI (reference sequence). The CDR3 length is 14 residues. Trimming took 7 bases from V and 6 from J, leaving 19 bases between them.